This T cell receptor beta chain originates from a study of blood T cell repertoires in COVID-19 (dated by TCRdb to the early 2020s). Background on the whole study: The collaborator samples originated in the United States, Italy and Spain and spanned the acute and convalescent phases of COVID-19. The prospective study material was composed of cDNA or gDNA derived from T cells, B-cell-depleted T cells, or PBMCs. The dataset comprised deeply sampled blood TCRbeta repertoires from subjects exposed to, actively infected with, or recovered from COVID-19. The repertoires were released in a freely available public database intended as a resource for research on the immune response to SARS-CoV-2. The samples were drawn from two sources: the first 160 participants of the ongoing ImmuneRACE study, and approximately 1,300 subjects contributed by 6 global collaborators. Nearly every sample came with metadata listing a de-identified subject ID, COVID-19 status, age in years and sex. Where HLA class I and class II types were available, the types were taken from metadata supplied by the sample provider, not from assay-based typing. Here is what the overall study found, with its caveats: How much clinical and demographic metadata was included differed by source and by participant, and the metadata was provided uncurated.

The collaborating institutions used their own protocols to collect whole blood in K2EDTA tubes. For TCRbeta analysis, collaborators shipped samples as frozen whole blood, isolated PBMCs, or DNA extracted from either of those sample types. TCRbeta CDR3 regions were amplified from genomic DNA using the immunoSEQ Assay, a bias-controlled multiplex PCR. Processing in the source paper ran as follows. Within the assay, amplification of reference gene primers was used to estimate how many nucleated cells each sample contained. Sequence reads were collapsed and filtered to measure the absolute abundance of every unique TCRbeta CDR3 rearrangement. For each sample, productive Simpson clonality was calculated as the square root of Simpson's diversity index across productive rearrangements. This is the immuneACCESS table as TCRdb keeps it, with only in-frame sequences that have V and J called. A part of the clones is gone; compared with another copy, unresolved V genes explain less than half, and the rest is unexplained. The DNA was the basis for D and trimming; V, J and clone size are from that table. The sample table records over 150,000 clones; less than 95% of these occur just once. 0.5% to 0.6% of the sample goes to the ten largest clones.

Notes on this clone: No cognate antigen has been identified for it. No base quality information exists; no much larger clone differs at one position.

Via the germline V gene, CDR1 is SGHDN and CDR2 FVKESK. V lost 1 base and J lost 3 bases, and the count of bases not matched to a germline gene is 6. The CDR3 runs 15 amino acids, cysteine and phenylalanine included. Only the CDR3 part of the read is kept: 45 bases, read in frame from the first base. The V and J genes are TRBV14 and TRBJ2-7; TRBD1 agrees with 7 junctional bases. The receptor was isolated from a middle-aged man with acute or convalescent COVID-19. Sequenced input: peripheral blood. The nucleotides read TGTGCCAGCAGCCAAGTCCTGGGGACAGTCTACGAGCAGTACTTC. This codes for CASSQVLGTVYEQYF.